This T cell receptor beta chain came from a study of T-cell reconstitution after alpha-beta-depleted transplantation in children. The length of the CDR3 is 13 residues. Trimming removed 3 bases at V and 4 bases at J, with 9 bases between. CDR1 and CDR2 (germline): SGHTA, FQGTGA. Preparing the TCRbeta library involved the use of unique molecular identifiers. From the PCR reads, TCRdb called clonotypes with MiXCR, one entry per CDR3 protein. The sample lists around 250,000 distinct CDR3 sequences; more than 9% were seen once. The sequence derives from a human donor who donated a stem cell graft to a child with SCID. The V and J genes are TRBV7-3 and TRBJ1-1; D is unclear. Material: PBMCs from the stem cell graft donor, obtained from the stem cell graft. For the CDR3, the DNA is TGTGCCAGCAGCTTCGGTCAGGTCACTGAAGCTTTCTTT. Its translation: CASSFGQVTEAFF.